A single sample is the source of the 26 T cell receptor beta chains below, sequenced in a study of shared clonotypes between healthy human individuals. Assay used: immunoSEQ multiplex PCR; TCRdb lists only in-frame clones, some missing. There are millions of clones in the sample; 93% occur only once, and 1.7% lies in the top ten. The naive CD8 population came from CD45RO-negative cells selected for CCR7, without terminally differentiated effector memory CD45RA+ cells. The sample taken for sequencing was naive CD8+ T cells from PBMCs. The origin of the receptors is a man in his late teens or twenties in good health. Some clones in this sample may be carry-over from other donors' samples.

The CDR3 DNA reads as TGTGCCAGCATTGGGACTAGCGGGAGCTCCTACGAGCAGTACTTC. Translated, it gives CASIGTSGSSYEQYF. V and J are TRBV2 and TRBJ2-7; 14 bases are shared with TRBD2. CDR1 and CDR2 (germline): SNHLY, FYNNEI. This CDR3 spans 15 amino acids. V was clipped by 7 bases and J by 0 bases; unmatched bases: 2.

The chain has TRBV4-1 and TRBJ2-1; 8 bases fit TRBD2. The length of the CDR3 is 15 residues. Germline CDR1 MGHRA, CDR2 YSYEKL. V gave up 11 bases and J gave up 5 bases; unmatched junction bases: 14. The CDR3 nucleotides are TGCGCCGCAGGTCCCGCTAGCGGGTGGAACAATGAGCAGTTCTTC. Its protein is CAAGPASGWNNEQFF.

The chain joins TRBV28 to TRBJ1-4, with no clear D. The CDR3 contains 13 residues. Trimming cost V 5 bases and J 5 bases, with 9 bases left between them. Germline V lookup: CDR1 MDHEN, CDR2 SYDVKM. The DNA for the CDR3 is TGTGCCAGCAGTGGAGGGCCAAATGAAAAACTGTTTTTT. Translation: CASSGGPNEKLFF.

This clone came up a few times. This specimen includes other DNA sequences encoding the same CDR3. The J gene is TRBJ2-7, the V gene TRBV9, with D unclear. V lost 0 bases to trimming and J lost 6 bases, with 7 bases between them. Germline-derived CDR1 and CDR2 are SGDLS and YYNGEE. CDR3 length: 12 amino acids. CDR3 sequence: CASSVGGGEQYF. CDR3 in DNA: TGTGCCAGCAGCGTAGGGGGTGGCGAGCAGTACTTC.

Turning to this clone: The sample holds other DNA sequences that translate to the same CDR3. The chain is built from TRBV5-1 and TRBJ2-7; 8 bases fit TRBD1. Trimming took 3 bases from V and 2 from J; bases not matched to a gene: 4. In germline, CDR1 is SGHRS, CDR2 YFSETQ. This CDR3 is 14 amino acids long. The CDR3 sequence: CASSSGQGTYEQYF. The CDR3 bases are TGCGCCAGCAGCTCAGGACAGGGAACCTACGAGCAGTACTTC.

Worth noting for this clone: This sample also contains other DNA sequences that code for the same CDR3. The V call is TRBV28, the J call TRBJ2-7; D may correspond to TRBD1 or TRBD2 (6 bases each). The CDR3 has 12 amino acids. V was shortened by 5 bases and J by 3 bases, with 8 bases between the two germline ends. Germline V gene data show CDR1 as MDHEN and CDR2 as SYDVKM. The CDR3 reads CASSGGGYEQYF. DNA of the CDR3: TGTGCCAGCAGTGGAGGGGGCTACGAGCAGTACTTC.

The V and J genes are TRBV7-2 and TRBJ2-7; 8 nucleotides align to TRBD1. The germline V gene has CDR1 SGHTA and CDR2 FQGNSA. With 5 bases clipped from V and 2 bases from J, the junction kept 8 bases outside the gene matches. This CDR3 has 15 residues. The CDR3 is CASSDGTGEPYEQYF. DNA of the CDR3: TGTGCCAGCAGCGACGGGACAGGAGAACCCTACGAGCAGTACTTC.

The chain is built from TRBV7-9 and TRBJ2-7; 9 bases are a match to TRBD2. The V gene's germline CDR1 is SEHNR and CDR2 FQNEAQ (reference sequence). J gave up 2 bases and V 4 bases, and 9 bases lay outside the gene matches. The CDR3 length is 16 residues. CDR3 DNA: TGTGCCAGCAGCTCCCCGACTAGCGGACCGGCCTACGAGCAGTACTTC. Protein sequence: CASSSPTSGPAYEQYF.

V is TRBV29-1 and J is TRBJ2-3; D is uncertain. There are 11 residues in the CDR3. The V and J ends lost 5 bases and 10 bases respectively, with 13 bases between them. The germline CDR1 and CDR2 sequences are SQVTM and ANQGSEA. CDR3 coding DNA: TGCAGCGTTTATTACGAATACGCGCAGTATTTT. It encodes CSVYYEYAQYF.

V usage is TRBV5-4 and J usage is TRBJ2-5; 16 positions match TRBD2. V was clipped by 4 bases and J by 5 bases; unmatched bases: 8. The V gene's germline CDR1 is SGHNT and CDR2 YYREEE (reference sequence). There are 17 residues in the CDR3. The CDR3 nucleotides read TGTGCCAGCAGCCCGGGGACTAGCGGGAGGGGTGAGGAGACCCAGTACTTC. This encodes CASSPGTSGRGEETQYF.

Worth noting for this clone: The sample contains more than one DNA sequence encoding this CDR3. The genes are TRBV28 and TRBJ1-2, with 7 bases fitting TRBD1. Germline V gene sequence: CDR1 MDHEN, CDR2 SYDVKM. V gave up 6 bases and J gave up 4 bases; unmatched junction bases: 2. The CDR3 covers 12 residues. The CDR3 bases are TGTGCCAGCAGCCGGGACAGCTATGGCTACACCTTC. Residues: CASSRDSYGYTF.

The chain combines TRBV4-2 with TRBJ2-7, with 11 bases lining up with TRBD2. CDR1 is LGHNA, CDR2 YNFKEQ, per germline. Unmatched junction bases numbered 4, after V lost 4 bases and J lost 5 bases. The CDR3 runs 14 residues. In DNA form, the CDR3 reads TGTGCCAGCAGCCCACTAGCGGGAGCGAACGAGCAGTACTTC. Encoded protein: CASSPLAGANEQYF.

The gene calls are TRBV5-8 and TRBJ1-1, with a weak D call TRBD1 (6 bases). Germline CDR1 is SGHTS and CDR2 is YDEGEE. This CDR3 spans 14 amino acids. Trimming cost V 2 bases and J 1 base, with 9 bases left between them. CDR3 region: CASSFGQTNTEAFF. The CDR3, as DNA: TGTGCCAGCAGCTTTGGACAGACGAACACTGAAGCTTTCTTT.

This chain uses TRBV13 with TRBJ1-1; D perhaps matches TRBD1 (5 bases). Germline V lookup: CDR1 PRHDT, CDR2 FYEKMQ (reference sequence). This CDR3 spans 14 amino acids. Deletions cut 6 bases from V and 4 bases from J, with 15 bases between. Here the CDR3 reads CASRSGIRGTEAFF. The CDR3 nucleotides are TGTGCCAGCAGATCTGGGATAAGGGGCACTGAAGCTTTCTTT.

This chain connects TRBV9 to TRBJ2-3, with D perhaps matching TRBD1 (6 bases). This CDR3 has 16 residues. The germline V gene encodes CDR1 SGDLS and CDR2 YYNGEE. Trimming shortened V by 0 bases and J by 2 bases, and 13 bases separated the two germline ends. CDR3 coding DNA: TGTGCCAGCAGCGTAGCTTGGCAGGGGAACACAGATACGCAGTATTTT. Translated, it gives CASSVAWQGNTDTQYF. The full variable domain, its missing parts supplied by reference TRBV9 and TRBJ2-3, is DSGVTQTPKHLITATGQRVTLRCSPRSGDLSVYWYQQSLDQGLQFLIQYYNGEERAKGNILERFSAQQFPDLHSELNLSSLELGDSALYFCASSVAWQGNTDTQYFGPGTRLTVL.

This chain uses TRBV29-1 with TRBJ2-7, with 9 bases matching TRBD2. V shed 7 bases, J shed 7 bases, and the junction held 8 bases outside the gene matches. CDR1 and CDR2 (germline): SQVTM, ANQGSEA. This CDR3 is built from 12 residues. CDR3 amino acids: CSASGTSKEQYF. The CDR3 DNA follows: TGCAGCGCATCCGGGACTAGCAAAGAGCAGTACTTC.

The chain recombines TRBV19 with TRBJ2-7, with D possibly called TRBD1 or TRBD2 (6 bases each). The CDR3 extends over 16 amino acids. V dropped 5 bases and J dropped 2 bases, with 19 bases sitting between them. Germline V gene lookup returns CDR1 LNHDA and CDR2 SQIVND (reference sequence). CDR3 nucleotides: TGTGCCAGTAGTGATAACACCGGGGGCGCAACCTACGAGCAGTACTTC. Translated: CASSDNTGGATYEQYF.

V and J are TRBV30 and TRBJ2-3; weak D call: TRBD2 (6 bases). With 5 bases removed from V and 6 bases from J, the gap between germline ends came to 15 bases. The CDR3 extends over 13 amino acids. Germline V gene lookup returns CDR1 GTSNPN and CDR2 SVGIG (reference sequence). DNA of the CDR3: TGTGCCTGGCGGGGACTTTCACAGGATACGCAGTATTTT. Its translation: CAWRGLSQDTQYF.

The chain recombines TRBV27 with TRBJ2-7, with D maybe TRBD1 (6 bases). Germline loops: CDR1 MNHEY, CDR2 SMNVEV (reference sequence). V shed 5 bases and J shed 2 bases, with 13 bases lying between them. The CDR3 totals 14 residues. This chain's CDR3 is CASSTRQVPYEQYF. The CDR3 bases are TGTGCCAGCAGTACCAGACAGGTCCCCTACGAGCAGTACTTC.

The rearrangement joins TRBV27 to TRBJ2-1; D not resolved. Trimming removed 5 bases from V and 13 bases from J, with 18 bases in between. The CDR3 sequence is 13 residues long. CDR1 MNHEY and CDR2 SMNVEV come from the germline V gene (reference sequence). As DNA, the CDR3 is TGTGCCAGCAGTCCCGATCCCCTCTCAAGCCAGTTCTTC. Its protein is CASSPDPLSSQFF.

The chain employs TRBV27 and TRBJ1-5, with no clear D. Germline V gene lookup returns CDR1 MNHEY and CDR2 SMNVEV (reference sequence). Deletions cut 5 bases from V and 1 base from J, with 18 bases between. The CDR3 sequence is 17 residues long. CDR3 bases: TGTGCCAGCAGTGAGTCACCCGGTCGATGGAGCAATCAGCCCCAGCATTTT. Its translation: CASSESPGRWSNQPQHF.

V and J are TRBV28 and TRBJ2-1, with D tentatively TRBD1 (5 bases). Trimming left V 2 bases short and J 8 bases short, with 10 bases between. CDR1 is MDHEN, CDR2 SYDVKM, per germline. This CDR3 region has 13 residues. CDR3: CASSLLGQDEQFF. The CDR3 region has the DNA TGTGCCAGCAGTTTACTGGGGCAGGATGAGCAGTTCTTC.

The CDR3 spells CASSFVDWNTDTQYF. DNA of the CDR3: TGTGCCAGCAGCTTTGTTGACTGGAACACAGATACGCAGTATTTT. The chain carries TRBV11-2 and TRBJ2-3; D gene uncertain. Trimming took off 3 bases at V and 2 bases at J, with 12 bases between the two ends. Germline V gives CDR1 SGHAT, CDR2 FQNNGV. This CDR3 is 15 amino acids long.

The chain employs TRBV27 and TRBJ2-7, with D tentatively TRBD2 (5 bases). This CDR3 is built from 14 residues. Germline CDR1 is MNHEY and CDR2 is SMNVEV (reference sequence). Trimming shortened V by 3 bases and J by 3 bases, and 12 bases separated the two germline ends. CDR3 bases: TGTGCCAGCAGTTTTGGGCCCAGCGGCTACGAGCAGTACTTC. This sequence encodes CASSFGPSGYEQYF.

The chain recombines TRBV30 with TRBJ2-7, with 11 bases fitting TRBD2. CDR3 size: 13 residues. Losses at the gene ends were 0 bases for V and 6 bases for J; bases not matched to a gene: 1. Germline values: CDR1 GTSNPN, CDR2 SVGIG (reference sequence). The CDR3 DNA reads TGTGCCTGGAGTGTACTAGCGGGAGCCGAGCAGTACTTC. Protein sequence: CAWSVLAGAEQYF.

The J gene is TRBJ2-7, the V gene TRBV7-9; D is undetermined. The CDR3 spans 12 residues. V dropped 5 bases and J dropped 6 bases, with 11 bases sitting between them. The V gene's germline CDR1 is SEHNR and CDR2 FQNEAQ (reference sequence). This CDR3 is CASSPPAAEQYF. DNA of the CDR3: TGTGCCAGCAGCCCCCCCGCGGCCGAGCAGTACTTC.